This TCR beta chain originates from a study of blood T cell repertoires in COVID-19. Turning to the study itself: The origin of the acute and convalescent COVID-19 samples was the United States, Italy and Spain.

CDR3 length equals 15 residues. Germline values: CDR1 LNHDA, CDR2 SQIVND (reference sequence). The junction had 6 bases not matched to a gene; V was cut back by 2 bases and J by 5 bases. Two negative PCRs, clearance, or symptom resolution were required of recovered Cohort 3 donors. The table came from immunoSEQ multiplex PCR; TCRdb's copy has only in-frame clones and leaves some out. The repertoire includes around 250,000 clones, approximately 83% of them detected once, and 1.5% to 2% sits in the top ten. J is TRBJ2-1 and V is TRBV19; 7 bases are a match to TRBD2. This TCR derives from a woman aged 45-59 years who had recovered from COVID-19. Sequencing was done on a sample of PBMCs or T cells enriched from blood (not recorded which). CDR3 coding DNA: TGTGCCAGTAGTATAAGGCCTAGCGGCCACAATGAGCAGTTCTTC. Translation: CASSIRPSGHNEQFF.